Described below is a single T cell receptor (beta chain) sequence and its context. These data are taken from a study of blood T cell repertoires in COVID-19. Study context: Sites across the United States, Italy and Spain contributed samples from acute and convalescent COVID-19. T cells, B-cell-depleted T cells, or PBMCs provided the cDNA or gDNA that served as material.

Under the authors' procedure: For nucleated cells, counts were estimated from reference gene primer amplification. Produced via immunoSEQ multiplex PCR; TCRdb's table is partial and in-frame only. The D gene and trimming were derived from the DNA, and the V and J assignments and clone size from that table. The sample lists fewer than 200,000 clones, less than 85% occurring once. V lost 0 bases and J lost 1, with 9 bases in between. The germline CDR1 and CDR2 sequences are LGHDT and YNNKEL (reference sequence). The CDR3 has 15 residues. J is TRBJ1-1 and V is TRBV3-1 (or the pseudogene TRBV3-2); D unresolved. The sequence derives from a human donor in a cohort sampled during active COVID-19. Sequencing was carried out using peripheral blood. The DNA of the CDR3 is TGTGCCAGCAGCCAAGATGGGCTACAGAACACTGAAGCTTTCTTT. Translated, it gives CASSQDGLQNTEAFF.